This is a list of T cell receptor beta chains from one sample in a study of cytomegalovirus exposure and HLA in healthy donors. TCRdb's copy holds only in-frame clones and misses some; the assay was immunoSEQ multiplex PCR. The sample lists some 190,000 clones, roughly four fifths seen once, with roughly 1.6% in the top ten. Sequencing was carried out using PBMCs. Receptor source: a man younger than 30 in good health and CMV-seronegative. Each CDR3 is given without its conserved first and last residue.

V gene: TRBV12-5
J gene: TRBJ2-7
CDR3 protein: ASGLVDGRRDYEQY

V gene: TRBV2
J gene: TRBJ1-5
CDR3 protein: ASSEIKGAAQPQH

V gene: TRBV11-1
J gene: TRBJ1-2
CDR3 protein: ASSLQTNYGYT

V gene: TRBV20-1
J gene: TRBJ1-1
CDR3 protein: SAPPTGEAF

V gene: TRBV15
J gene: TRBJ2-7
CDR3 protein: ATSTDRGSYEQY

V gene: TRBV9
J gene: TRBJ2-1
CDR3 protein: ASSLTGTSSDEQF

V gene: TRBV5-1
J gene: TRBJ2-1
CDR3 protein: ASSLQTGTRNNEQF

V gene: TRBV2
J gene: TRBJ1-1
CDR3 protein: ASSEALRGGEAF

V gene: TRBV6-1
J gene: TRBJ2-3
CDR3 protein: ASSEQGPNTQY

V gene: TRBV28
J gene: TRBJ1-1
CDR3 protein: ASSFGGGTEAF

V gene: TRBV7-9
J gene: TRBJ1-2
CDR3 protein: ASSLDRYWGYT

V gene: TRBV20-1
J gene: TRBJ1-1
CDR3 protein: SATTSTEAF

V gene: TRBV6-5
J gene: TRBJ1-1
CDR3 protein: ASSTFGAEAF

V gene: TRBV6-1
J gene: TRBJ2-2
CDR3 protein: ASRPGQGIAGELF

V gene: TRBV6-5
J gene: TRBJ1-3
CDR3 protein: ASSYLNPGAGNTIY

V gene: TRBV7-3
J gene: TRBJ1-2
CDR3 protein: ASSPQGPSDGYT

V gene: TRBV7-6
J gene: TRBJ2-3
CDR3 protein: ASSSLTDTQY

V gene: TRBV5-1
J gene: TRBJ1-2
CDR3 protein: ASSRDTKTNYGYT

V gene: TRBV6-5
J gene: TRBJ1-2
CDR3 protein: ASTKGDYYGYT

V gene: TRBV7-9
J gene: TRBJ2-7
CDR3 protein: ASSSQGNAYEQY

V gene: TRBV7-9
J gene: TRBJ2-1
CDR3 protein: ASARVTSYNEQF

V gene: TRBV7-9
J gene: TRBJ1-1
CDR3 protein: ASSAKQGADTEAF

V gene: TRBV5-4
J gene: TRBJ1-6
CDR3 protein: ASSLQQGDNSPLH

V gene: TRBV4-1
J gene: TRBJ1-2
CDR3 protein: ASSQGGLRERTARGYT

V gene: TRBV27
J gene: TRBJ1-6
CDR3 protein: ASRLQGKQGPLH

V gene: TRBV7-9
J gene: TRBJ2-7
CDR3 protein: ASSLSGTGIGEQY

V gene: TRBV14
J gene: TRBJ2-2
CDR3 protein: ASSPRTGARYGELF

V gene: TRBV9
J gene: TRBJ2-7
CDR3 protein: ASSVASGGYEQY

V gene: TRBV18
J gene: TRBJ2-5
CDR3 protein: ASSPSRDRGETQY

V gene: TRBV5-5
J gene: TRBJ2-3
CDR3 protein: ASSLRVLTRIPTDTQY

V gene: TRBV18
J gene: TRBJ2-7
CDR3 protein: ASSPIQVARAYEQY

V gene: TRBV21-1
J gene: TRBJ2-7
CDR3 protein: ASSKRDPGHSYEQY

V gene: TRBV6-1
J gene: TRBJ1-5
CDR3 protein: ASSQTGGSNQPQH

V gene: TRBV7-2
J gene: TRBJ1-5
CDR3 protein: ASSRTRGSGNQPQH

V gene: TRBV5-1
J gene: TRBJ1-1
CDR3 protein: ASSLTGGETEAF

V gene: TRBV27
J gene: TRBJ1-5
CDR3 protein: ASSLSRDRGLQPQH

V gene: TRBV11-2
J gene: TRBJ1-3
CDR3 protein: ASARQGISGNTIY

V gene: TRBV6-5
J gene: TRBJ2-7
CDR3 protein: ASSGESSGAYEQY

V gene: TRBV30
J gene: TRBJ2-2
CDR3 protein: AWSEGGLF

V gene: TRBV29-1
J gene: TRBJ2-7
CDR3 protein: SAEDSAYEQY

V gene: TRBV5-1
J gene: TRBJ2-5
CDR3 protein: ASSLVLAGGRETQY